This T cell receptor beta chain was observed in a study of molecular identifiers for immune sequencing clone quantification listed by TCRdb under 2018. Turning to the overall study: For a replicate experiment, the RNA from either about 20,000 or 100,000 naive CD8 T cells was divided into five aliquots, and four of those aliquots went on to sequencing. CD8 T cells were used in a methods study to benchmark molecular-identifier clustering-based TCR repertoire sequencing (MIDCIRS) and TCR RNA copy counting. Here is what the overall study found, with its caveats: Highly expanded clone sizes could be underestimated if identical TCR molecules share a barcode. Modeling indicated about 3 TCR RNA copies recovered per cell, compared with roughly 9.7 by digital PCR, which implies a capture efficiency of 25% to 35%. Spiked-in Jurkat TCR RNA (roughly 10 copies' worth), which is not part of the donor repertoire, was contained in the naive libraries. When barcode sub-clustering was omitted, TCR diversity was inflated by chimeric consensus sequences, with chimeras reaching as high as 47%. Even against a background of about 960,000 naive CD8 T cells, spiked-in Jurkat TCR RNA amounting to a single cell's worth was reported to be detectable. In CMV-specific effector cells, clones with more than 20 RNA copies contained over 99% of molecules, whereas in naive cells such clones contained under 1% of molecules.

This clonotype has only a few counts. This receptor's antigen is unknown. Nothing much larger sits one base from this clone, and base qualities are not available. Sequences LNHDA (CDR1) and SQIVND (CDR2) are obtained from the germline V gene (reference sequence). The germline ends are 15 bases apart after V is trimmed by 3 bases and J by 6 bases. Inclusive of the bounding cysteine and phenylalanine, the CDR3 is 14 residues long. Only the CDR3 DNA stays, 42 bases, in frame from base 1. Libraries were prepared through PCR. The sequencer listed for this sample is NextSeq 500. Preparation of bulk TCR libraries followed a previously described approach, with the TCR primers listed in Table S5. Total RNA was purified with the Qiagen AllPrep DNA/RNA kit. Reads from multiple sequencing runs of the same library were pooled before analysis. In the paper's pipeline: Reads were retained only if their TCR constant sequence matched exactly, and those retained reads were trimmed to 150 nt and grouped according to their 12-nt molecular barcodes. Reads within each barcode group were sub-clustered using a 15% Levenshtein threshold, and quality-weighted consensus sequences were constructed for each RNA molecule. Non-functional sequences were excluded, and lower-count sequences lying one edit away from another sequence were also excluded. Barcode sub-clusters with fewer than 20% of the maximum read count were removed, based on fitting two negative binomial distributions. Starting from the raw public reads, TCRdb applied fastp trimming at Q25, assembled clones with MiXCR and retained in-frame beta chains. Identical CDR3 protein sequences are pooled into one entry, listed with their most common genes and DNA. The V and J calls come from TCRdb's annotation, not from the publication. Counted in this sample were some 590,000 distinct CDR3 sequences; roughly 23% of them appeared once. The ten largest clones represent about 0.81% of the sample.

Libraries of naive CD8 T cells were built from anywhere between roughly 17,000 and 1,000,000 sorted cells, with 10%, 30% or 50% of the purified RNA used. On a BD FACSAria II, naive CD8 T cells were FACS-sorted as CD8+CD4-CCR7+CD45RA+ and collected into RLT Plus buffer. To test detection sensitivity, Jurkat RNA equal to ten TCR copies was added to samples of 20,000-1,000,000 naive CD8 T cells. Enrichment of CD8 T cells was performed with RosetteSep CD8+ T Cell Enrichment Cocktail and Ficoll-Paque, after which ACK red cell lysis was carried out. Sequenced input: naive CD8+ T cells from blood, with Jurkat cell RNA spiked in. Explained via the paper, the cell subset or site label denotes: FACS-sorted CD8+CD4-CCR7+CD45RA+ naive T cells. This receptor was taken from a human donor in good health. Some libraries in this study had Jurkat cell RNA spiked in. The chain uses TRBV19 and TRBJ2-7, with the identity of the D gene unclear. The DNA sequence reads TGTGCCAGTAGTATCGGGTCGGCAGTCGGCGAGCAGTACTTC. Translated, this gives CASSIGSAVGEQYF.